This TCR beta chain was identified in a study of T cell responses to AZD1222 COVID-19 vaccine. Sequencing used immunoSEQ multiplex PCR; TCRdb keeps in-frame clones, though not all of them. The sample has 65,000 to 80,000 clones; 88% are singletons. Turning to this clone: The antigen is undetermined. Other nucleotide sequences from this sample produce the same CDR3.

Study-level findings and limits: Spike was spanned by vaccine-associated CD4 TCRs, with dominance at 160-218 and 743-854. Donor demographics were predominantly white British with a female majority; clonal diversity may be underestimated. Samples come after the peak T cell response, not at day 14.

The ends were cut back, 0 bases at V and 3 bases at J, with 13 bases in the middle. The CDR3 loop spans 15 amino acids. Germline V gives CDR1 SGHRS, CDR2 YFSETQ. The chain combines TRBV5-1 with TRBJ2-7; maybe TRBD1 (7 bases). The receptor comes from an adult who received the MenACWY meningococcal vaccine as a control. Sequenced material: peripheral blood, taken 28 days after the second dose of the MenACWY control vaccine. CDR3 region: CASSLAGQGGYEQYF. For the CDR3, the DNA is TGCGCCAGCAGCTTGGCCGGCCAGGGGGGCTACGAGCAGTACTTC.